The rows below give T cell receptor beta chains drawn from one sample of a study of OX40 agonist ivuxolimab in advanced cancers. Data came from immunoSEQ multiplex PCR; TCRdb stores just in-frame clones and leaves some out. The sample lists around 25,000 clones; around 80% were seen once. This material consisted of CD4+ or CD8+ T cells sorted from blood, taken in a trial of the OX40 agonist ivuxolimab. These receptors all stem from an adult with an advanced solid tumor such as melanoma, head and neck, liver or kidney cancer. Each CDR3 is given with its conserved first and last residue. The D gene is left open where the match is weak. Clone size appears in some rows only: once, few, many, or a class for an expanded clone.

TRBJ1-5	TRBV7-9	few	.	TGTGCCAGCAGCTTCGGCCAGATCAATCAGCCCCAGCATTTT	CASSFGQINQPQHF
TRBJ2-7	TRBV19	.	.	TGTGCCAGTAGTTGGGCAGGTAGGAGCCCCGAGCAGTACTTC	CASSWAGRSPEQYF
TRBJ2-5	TRBV5-1	.	TRBD2	TGCGCCAGCAGCACGGGACTAGGGTCGGGAAAAGAGACCCAGTACTTC	CASSTGLGSGKETQYF
TRBJ2-3	TRBV30	.	TRBD2	TGTGCCTGGAGGTTAGCGGGAGCCACAGATACGCAGTATTTT	CAWRLAGATDTQYF
TRBJ1-5	TRBV5-4	.	TRBD1	TGTGCCAGCAGCGTCGACAGGGTTGGAGCCCAGCATTTT	CASSVDRVGAQHF
TRBJ2-2	TRBV2	.	.	TGTGCCAGCAAGGAACTGTGGCAAAACACCGGGGAGCTGTTTTTT	CASKELWQNTGELFF
TRBJ2-5	TRBV14	few	.	TGTGCCAGCAGCCAGGGAAGAGAGACCCAGTACTTC	CASSQGRETQYF
TRBJ1-2	TRBV4-1	.	TRBD1	TGCGCCAGCAGCCAAGCTGACAGGGCCCTCTATGGCTACACCTTC	CASSQADRALYGYTF
TRBJ2-5	TRBV6-6	once	TRBD1	TGTGCCAGCAGAAAACAGGGGGCTGGGGAGACCCAGTACTTC	CASRKQGAGETQYF
TRBJ2-2	TRBV9	.	.	TGTGCCAGCAGCCCGCGTACGGGGGACACCGGGGAGCTGTTTTTT	CASSPRTGDTGELFF
TRBJ1-1	TRBV7-2	once	.	TGTGCCAGCAGTGTAGCGAACACTGAAGCTTTCTTT	CASSVANTEAFF
TRBJ2-7	TRBV7-9	.	.	TGTGCCAGCAGCTGGGGGCCCACCCCCTACGAGCAGTACTTC	CASSWGPTPYEQYF
TRBJ2-7	TRBV5-1	.	.	TGCGCCAGTAGCCGGGAGACAGGTATCTACGAGCAGTACTTC	CASSRETGIYEQYF
TRBJ2-5	TRBV28	.	.	TGTGCCAGCAGTTCTACAGGGTCTGCGAGTGGAGAAACCCAGTACTTC	CASSSTGSASGETQYF
TRBJ2-7	TRBV29-1	.	.	TGCAGCGTTGCTGAAAGTTACGAGCAGTACTTC	CSVAESYEQYF